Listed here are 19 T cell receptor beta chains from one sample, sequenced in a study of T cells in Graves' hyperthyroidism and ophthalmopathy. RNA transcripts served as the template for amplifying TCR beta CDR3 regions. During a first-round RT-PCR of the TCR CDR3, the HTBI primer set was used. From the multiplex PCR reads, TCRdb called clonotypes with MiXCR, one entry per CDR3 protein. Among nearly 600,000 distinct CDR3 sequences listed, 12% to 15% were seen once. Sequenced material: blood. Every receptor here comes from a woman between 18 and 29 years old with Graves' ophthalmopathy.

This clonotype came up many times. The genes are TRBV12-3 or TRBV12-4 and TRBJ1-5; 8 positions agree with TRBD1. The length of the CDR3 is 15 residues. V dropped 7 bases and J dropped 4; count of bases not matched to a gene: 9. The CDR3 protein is CASIGQGGGNQPQHF. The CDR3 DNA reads TGTGCCAGCATTGGACAGGGCGGTGGGAATCAGCCCCAGCATTTT.

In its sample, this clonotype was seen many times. The CDR3 DNA reads TGTGCCAGCACGAGACAGGGACAAGAGACCCAGTACTTC. It is translated as CASTRQGQETQYF. The chain links TRBV2 to TRBJ2-5; 7 bases map to TRBD1. The junction had 4 bases not matched to a gene; V was cut back by 7 bases and J by 2 bases. The germline V gene has CDR1 SNHLY and CDR2 FYNNEI. This CDR3 has 13 residues.

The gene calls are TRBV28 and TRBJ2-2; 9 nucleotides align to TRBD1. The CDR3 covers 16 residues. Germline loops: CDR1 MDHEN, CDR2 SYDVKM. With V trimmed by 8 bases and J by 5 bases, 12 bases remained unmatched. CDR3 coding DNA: TGTGCCAGCTCCACCTTACAGGGGGCAGGTACCGGGGAGCTGTTTTTT. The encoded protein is CASSTLQGAGTGELFF.

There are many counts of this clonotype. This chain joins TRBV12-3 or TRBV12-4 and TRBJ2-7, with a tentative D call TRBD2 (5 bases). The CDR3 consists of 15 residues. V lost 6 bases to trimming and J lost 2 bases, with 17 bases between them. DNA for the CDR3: TGTGCCAGCAGCGACTCATCCACCGGGACCTACGAGCAGTACTTC. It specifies CASSDSSTGTYEQYF.

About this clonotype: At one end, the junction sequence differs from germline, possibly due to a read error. The CDR3 here is CSARDLEGSPPGSF. The DNA for the CDR3 is TGCAGTGCTAGAGATCTTGAGGGGAGTCCCCCCGGGTCCTTC. This rearrangement joins TRBV20-1 to TRBJ1-2; D might be TRBD1 (5 bases). CDR1 and CDR2 from the germline V gene are DFQATT and SNEGSKA (reference sequence). The CDR3 has 14 amino acids.

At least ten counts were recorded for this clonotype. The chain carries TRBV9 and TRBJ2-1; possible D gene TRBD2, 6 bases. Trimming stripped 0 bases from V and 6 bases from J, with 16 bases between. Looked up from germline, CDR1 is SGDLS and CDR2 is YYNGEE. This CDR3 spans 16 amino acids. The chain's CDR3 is CASSVAPVGRSNEQFF. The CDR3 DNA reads TGTGCCAGCAGCGTAGCCCCTGTGGGGAGGAGCAATGAGCAGTTCTTC.

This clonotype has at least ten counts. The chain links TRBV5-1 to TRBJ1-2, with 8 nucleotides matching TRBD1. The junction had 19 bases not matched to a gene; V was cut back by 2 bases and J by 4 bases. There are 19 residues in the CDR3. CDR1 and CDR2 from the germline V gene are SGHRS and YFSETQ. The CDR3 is CASSLRVNRGFGSFYGYTF. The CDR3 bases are TGCGCCAGCAGCTTAAGGGTTAACAGGGGGTTCGGATCCTTCTATGGCTACACCTTC.

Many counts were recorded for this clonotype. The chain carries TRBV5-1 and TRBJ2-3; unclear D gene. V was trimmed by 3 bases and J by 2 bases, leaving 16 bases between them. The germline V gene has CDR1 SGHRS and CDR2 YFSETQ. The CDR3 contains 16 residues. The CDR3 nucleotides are TGCGCCAGCAGCTGGGTCTTGAGCAGATTCACAGATACGCAGTATTTT. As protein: CASSWVLSRFTDTQYF.

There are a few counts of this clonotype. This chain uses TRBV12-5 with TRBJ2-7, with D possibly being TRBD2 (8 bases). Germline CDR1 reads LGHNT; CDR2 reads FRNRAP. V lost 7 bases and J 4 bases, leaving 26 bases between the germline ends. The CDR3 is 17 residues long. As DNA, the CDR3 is TGTGCTAGTGCCAATCAGGGGGGTAGCGGGATCCCGTACGAGCAGTACTTC. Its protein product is CASANQGGSGIPYEQYF.

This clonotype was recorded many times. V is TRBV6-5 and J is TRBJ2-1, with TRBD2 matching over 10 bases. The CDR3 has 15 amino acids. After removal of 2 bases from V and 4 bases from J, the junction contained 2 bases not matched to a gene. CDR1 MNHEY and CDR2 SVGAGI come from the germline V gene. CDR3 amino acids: CASSYGTSAYNEQFF. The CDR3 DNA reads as TGTGCCAGCAGTTACGGGACTAGCGCTTACAATGAGCAGTTCTTC.

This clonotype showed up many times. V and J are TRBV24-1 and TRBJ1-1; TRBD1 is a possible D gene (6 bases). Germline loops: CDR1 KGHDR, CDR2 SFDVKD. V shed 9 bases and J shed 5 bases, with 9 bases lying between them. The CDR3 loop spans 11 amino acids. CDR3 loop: CATRGGTEAFF. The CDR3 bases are TGTGCCACCCGAGGGGGGACTGAAGCTTTCTTT.

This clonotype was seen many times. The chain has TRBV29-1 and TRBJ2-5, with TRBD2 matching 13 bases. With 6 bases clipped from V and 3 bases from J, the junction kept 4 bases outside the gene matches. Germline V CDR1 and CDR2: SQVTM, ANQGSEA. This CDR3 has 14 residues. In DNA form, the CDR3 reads TGCAGCGTGGATGGACTAGCGGGAGAAGAGACCCAGTACTTC. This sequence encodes CSVDGLAGEETQYF.

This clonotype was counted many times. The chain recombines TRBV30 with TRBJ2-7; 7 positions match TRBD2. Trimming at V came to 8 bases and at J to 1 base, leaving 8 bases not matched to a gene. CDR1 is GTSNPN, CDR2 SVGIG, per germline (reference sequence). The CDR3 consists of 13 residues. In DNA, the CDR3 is TGTGCCGGACTAGAGGCGGGTTCCTACGAGCAGTACTTC. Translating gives CAGLEAGSYEQYF.

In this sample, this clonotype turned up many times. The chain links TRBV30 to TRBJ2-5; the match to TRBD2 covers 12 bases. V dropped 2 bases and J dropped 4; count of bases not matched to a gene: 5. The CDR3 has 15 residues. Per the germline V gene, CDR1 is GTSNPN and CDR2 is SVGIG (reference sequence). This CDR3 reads CAWSRLAGVRETQYF. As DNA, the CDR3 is TGTGCCTGGAGTCGACTAGCGGGAGTGAGAGAGACCCAGTACTTC.

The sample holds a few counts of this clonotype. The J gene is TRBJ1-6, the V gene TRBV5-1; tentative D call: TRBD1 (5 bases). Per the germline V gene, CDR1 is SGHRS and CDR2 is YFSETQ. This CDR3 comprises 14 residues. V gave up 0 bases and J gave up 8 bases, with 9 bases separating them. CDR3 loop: CASSLGQSDSPLHF. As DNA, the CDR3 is TGCGCCAGCAGCTTGGGACAGTCGGATTCACCCCTCCACTTT.

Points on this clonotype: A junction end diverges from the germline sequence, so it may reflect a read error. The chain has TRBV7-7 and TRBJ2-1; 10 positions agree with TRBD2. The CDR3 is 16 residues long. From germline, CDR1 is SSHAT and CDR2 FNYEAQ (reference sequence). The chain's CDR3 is CASSLAQAGGPNEQFF. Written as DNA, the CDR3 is TGTGCTAGCAGCTTAGCGCAAGCGGGAGGGCCGAATGAGCAGTTCTTC.

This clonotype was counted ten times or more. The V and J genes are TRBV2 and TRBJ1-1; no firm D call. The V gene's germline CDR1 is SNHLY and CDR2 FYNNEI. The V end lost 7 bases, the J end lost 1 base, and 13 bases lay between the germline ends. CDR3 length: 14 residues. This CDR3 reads CASKERPKNTEAFF. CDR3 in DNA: TGTGCCAGCAAAGAGCGTCCGAAGAACACTGAAGCTTTCTTT.

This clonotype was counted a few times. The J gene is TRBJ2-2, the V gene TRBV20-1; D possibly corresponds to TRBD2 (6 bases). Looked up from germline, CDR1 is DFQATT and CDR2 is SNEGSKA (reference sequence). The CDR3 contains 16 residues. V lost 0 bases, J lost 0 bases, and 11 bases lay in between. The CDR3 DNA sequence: TGCAGTGCTAGAGATTTCGGGGGACCGAACACCGGGGAGCTGTTTTTT. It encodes CSARDFGGPNTGELFF.

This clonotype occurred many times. DNA for the CDR3: TGTGCCAGCGGGTCTAGCGGTGGATACAATGAGCAGTTCTTC. Translated: CASGSSGGYNEQFF. V is TRBV6-1 and J is TRBJ2-1; 7 nucleotides agree with TRBD2. V lost 8 bases, J lost 4 bases, and 8 bases stayed unmatched. The CDR3 is 14 residues long. Germline V lookup: CDR1 MNHNS, CDR2 SASEGT.